The 21 T cell receptor beta chains given below trace back to one sample, sequenced in a study of metastatic and nonmetastatic thyroid tumors (dated by TCRdb to between 2020 and 2021). Libraries were built with PCR. The listed sequencing device is Illumina HiSeq 4000. TCRdb redid the processing of the public reads, applying fastp at Q25 and MiXCR, and retained in-frame beta chains. Counted in this sample were around 37,000 clones; 25% to 30% of them appeared once. Around 10% of the sample is held by the ten biggest clonotypes. No patient had received any treatment before thyroid surgery. The specimen sequenced was blood. The origin of the receptors is a female donor with papillary thyroid cancer or a benign thyroid nodule (not recorded which). Some clones in this sample may be carry-over from other donors' samples.

This clone was seen at least ten times. V is TRBV19 and J is TRBJ1-2; 7 positions agree with TRBD1. The germline CDR1 and CDR2 sequences are LNHDA and SQIVND (reference sequence). V shed 7 bases and J 0 bases; nucleotides not matched to a gene: 11. The CDR3 runs to 16 residues. The CDR3 nucleotides read TGTGCCAGTAACTCGGGACAGACGCGTACTAACTATGGCTACACCTTC. Amino acid sequence: CASNSGQTRTNYGYTF.

Only a few counts were recorded for this clone. The V call is TRBV6-5, the J call TRBJ2-6; D uncertain. V dropped 0 bases and J dropped 0 bases, with 9 bases sitting between them. This CDR3 is 17 amino acids long. Germline V CDR1 and CDR2: MNHEY, SVGAGI. The chain's CDR3 is CASSYSGSSSGANVLTF. The CDR3 DNA follows: TGTGCCAGCAGTTACTCTGGTTCTTCCTCTGGGGCCAACGTCCTGACTTTC.

This clone was detected ten times or more. A much more abundant neighbour one base away suggests this may be a read error. The chain has TRBV4-3 and TRBJ2-6; D is undetermined. CDR1 and CDR2 (germline): LGHNA, YSLEER. The CDR3 loop spans 18 amino acids. V was pared by 0 bases and J by 1 base, with 13 bases between. The CDR3 is CASSQDLCVSSGANVLTF. Written as DNA, the CDR3 is TGCGCCAGCAGCCAAGACCTCTGTGTTAGTTCTGGGGCCAACGTCCTGACTTTC.

This clone was seen many times. The V call is TRBV6-5, the J call TRBJ1-4; 9 bases map to TRBD1. The CDR3 spans 14 residues. Germline values: CDR1 MNHEY, CDR2 SVGAGI. V lost 1 base to trimming and J lost 8 bases; unmatched junction nucleotides: 2. This CDR3 is CASSYLTGGEKLFF. DNA for the CDR3: TGTGCCAGCAGTTACTTGACAGGGGGAGAAAAACTGTTTTTT.

In the case of this clone: A junction end diverges from the germline sequence, so it may reflect a read error. This chain joins TRBV7-8 and TRBJ1-1, with 7 positions matching TRBD1. CDR3 length: 17 amino acids. Germline V lookup: CDR1 SGHVS, CDR2 FQNEAQ. The CDR3 DNA reads as TGTGCCAGCAGCTTCATACAAGGGACAGCATGGAACACTGAATCTTTCTTT. This translates into CASSFIQGTAWNTESFF.

As DNA, the CDR3 is TGTGCCAGCAGTCAACAGGGGGCAACAGATACGCAGTATTTT. Protein: CASSQQGATDTQYF. This sequence joins TRBV12-3 or TRBV12-4 and TRBJ2-3; TRBD1 matches at 9 bases. This CDR3 has 14 amino acids. Trimming took 5 bases from V and 3 from J; bases not matched to a gene: 3.

This clone has a count of ten or more. Other DNA sequences within the sample encode an identical CDR3. The chain combines TRBV5-1 with TRBJ2-1, with 7 bases matching TRBD2. The J segment lost 0 bases and the V segment lost 4 bases, leaving 7 bases of the junction unmatched. CDR1 and CDR2 from the germline V gene are SGHRS and YFSETQ. The CDR3 totals 16 residues. This CDR3 is CASSVTSSSSYNEQFF. Here the CDR3 DNA reads TGCGCCAGCAGCGTGACTAGCTCCTCCTCCTACAATGAGCAGTTCTTC.

At least ten counts were recorded for this clone. V gene TRBV5-1 combines with J gene TRBJ1-6; 9 nucleotides match TRBD1. CDR3 length equals 18 residues. Germline V gene sequence: CDR1 SGHRS, CDR2 YFSETQ. The V and J ends lost 3 bases and 7 bases, in that order; junction bases with no gene match: 14. CDR3 sequence reads: CASSWYLQGASGNSPLHF. As DNA, the CDR3 is TGCGCCAGCAGCTGGTATTTACAGGGGGCTTCGGGCAATTCACCCCTCCACTTT. Using reference TRBV5-1 and TRBJ1-6 for the parts outside the CDR3, the full variable domain is KAGVTQTPRYLIKTRGQQVTLSCSPISGHRSVSWYQQTPGQGLQFLFEYFSETQRNKGNFPGRFSGRQFSNSRSEMNVSTLELGDSALYLCASSWYLQGASGNSPLHFGNGTRLTVT.

This clone was seen repeatedly, ten times or more. This chain connects TRBV30 to TRBJ1-1; TRBD1 is a possible D gene (5 bases). The CDR3 extends over 14 amino acids. V lost 2 bases and J lost 5, with 15 bases in between. CDR1 and CDR2 from the germline V gene are GTSNPN and SVGIG (reference sequence). In nucleotides, the CDR3 is TGTGCCTGGAGTCCCCTGGGGCGTTGGACTGAAGCTTTCTTT. Residues: CAWSPLGRWTEAFF.

The table lists this clone with many counts. V gene TRBV5-1 combines with J gene TRBJ2-1; maybe TRBD2 (5 bases). V lost 4 bases and J lost 7, with 12 bases in between. The CDR3 consists of 13 residues. CDR1 is SGHRS and CDR2 is YFSETQ in the germline V gene. This CDR3 reads CASSLSGGNEQFF. In DNA form, the CDR3 reads TGCGCCAGCAGCCTCTCGGGCGGGAATGAGCAGTTCTTC.

The sample holds a few counts of this clone. This chain joins TRBV12-3 or TRBV12-4 and TRBJ1-2, with 9 bases lining up with TRBD1. Unmatched junction bases numbered 6, after V lost 2 bases and J lost 5 bases. This CDR3 region has 15 residues. The chain's CDR3 is CASSLPGQGGYGYTF. CDR3 DNA sequence: TGTGCCAGCAGTTTACCGGGACAGGGTGGGTATGGCTACACCTTC.

In DNA form, the CDR3 reads TGTGCCAGCAGCTTAGGAGCGGGAATGGGCAATGAGCAGTTCTTC. It yields the protein CASSLGAGMGNEQFF. V gene TRBV7-3 combines with J gene TRBJ2-1, with 7 bases matching TRBD2. V dropped 2 bases and J dropped 6; count of bases not matched to a gene: 7. This CDR3 is 15 amino acids long. The germline gives CDR1 SGHTA, CDR2 FQGTGA.

CDR3 DNA sequence: TGTGCCAGCAGCTTAGACACCGGGACTAGCGGGCAGTTCTTC. Translated, it gives CASSLDTGTSGQFF. The chain links TRBV11-2 to TRBJ2-1, with 11 nucleotides matching TRBD2. Looked up from germline, CDR1 is SGHAT and CDR2 is FQNNGV. This CDR3 is built from 14 residues. J lost 12 bases, V lost 0 bases, and 4 bases had no gene match.

The table lists this clone with a few counts. This could be a read error, since a much larger clone is one nucleotide away. CDR3 coding DNA: TGTGCCAGTAGTATGGTGATAGCCAGCAATGAGCGGTTCTTC. This gives the protein CASSMVIASNERFF. V gene TRBV19 combines with J gene TRBJ2-1; D call uncertain. This CDR3 spans 14 amino acids. Germline V lookup: CDR1 LNHDA, CDR2 SQIVND (reference sequence).

This clone appeared a single time. One end of the junction varies from germline; a read error may be responsible. This sequence joins TRBV7-9 and TRBJ2-7; perhaps TRBD2 as D (5 bases). The germline V gene has CDR1 SEHNR and CDR2 FQNEAQ (reference sequence). The CDR3 spans 15 residues. For the CDR3, the DNA is TGTGCAAGCAGCTTAGCGCAGCCTAAGGACTACGAGCAGTACTTC. Protein sequence: CASSLAQPKDYEQYF.

By share, this clone counts as medium-sized. The V gene is TRBV6-5, the J gene TRBJ1-2, with 7 bases identical to TRBD1. Germline V CDR1 and CDR2: MNHEY, SVGAGI. The CDR3 is 13 amino acids. The ends lost 2 bases at V and 7 bases at J; junction bases unmatched: 4. The CDR3 coding sequence is TGTGCCAGCAGTTACCAGGGGGAAGGTGGCTACACCTTC. Its translation: CASSYQGEGGYTF.

V gene TRBV11-2 combines with J gene TRBJ2-7; D call uncertain. This CDR3 is built from 11 residues. The germline CDR1 and CDR2 sequences are SGHAT and FQNNGV. Trimming shortened V by 0 bases and J by 7 bases, and 4 bases separated the two germline ends. The CDR3 DNA reads TGTGCCAGCAGCTTAGATCTGGAGCAGTACTTC. It yields the protein CASSLDLEQYF.

By share, this clone counts as medium-sized. The chain employs TRBV6-1 and TRBJ2-7; D is possibly TRBD1 (7 bases). The V end lost 2 bases, the J end lost 7 bases, and 15 bases lay between the germline ends. Germline lookup yields CDR1 MNHNS and CDR2 SASEGT. The CDR3 has 14 amino acids. The CDR3 reads CASSEWTGGNEQYF. The CDR3 region has the DNA TGTGCCAGCAGTGAATGGACAGGAGGGAATGAGCAGTACTTC.

This clone was seen only a few times. This chain connects TRBV27 to TRBJ2-7; TRBD1 aligns across 9 bases. The junction had 18 bases not matched to a gene; V was cut back by 5 bases and J by 10 bases. CDR3 length equals 16 residues. Germline V gene sequence: CDR1 MNHEY, CDR2 SMNVEV (reference sequence). The CDR3: CASSLTGGILSYYQYF. Written as DNA, the CDR3 is TGTGCCAGCAGTCTTACAGGGGGCATACTCTCCTACTATCAGTACTTC.

In its sample, this clone was seen a few times. The rearrangement uses TRBV28 and TRBJ2-2, with D possibly being TRBD2 (5 bases). Germline loops: CDR1 MDHEN, CDR2 SYDVKM. The CDR3 runs 16 residues. V gave up 6 bases and J gave up 7 bases, with 21 bases separating them. The CDR3 DNA is TGTGCCAGCAGGGAAAGCGTGTGGCCCCGGGGCGGGGAGCTGTTTTTT. Encoded protein: CASRESVWPRGGELFF. Combining the CDR3 with reference TRBV28 and TRBJ2-2 gives the whole variable domain DVKVTQSSRYLVKRTGEKVFLECVQDMDHENMFWYRQDPGLGLRLIYFSYDVKMKEKGDIPEGYSVSREKKERFSLILESASTNQTSMYLCASRESVWPRGGELFFGEGSRLTVL.

This clone showed up many times. This sample also contains other DNA sequences that code for the same CDR3. The chain couples TRBV20-1 to TRBJ2-3; 14 bases match TRBD2. This CDR3 is built from 16 residues. CDR1 is DFQATT, CDR2 SNEGSKA, per germline (reference sequence). The trim removed 4 bases at V and 0 bases at J, leaving 3 bases unmatched. CDR3 amino acids: CSATGTSGGSTDTQYF. The CDR3 DNA reads as TGCAGTGCTACAGGGACTAGCGGGGGAAGCACAGATACGCAGTATTTT.